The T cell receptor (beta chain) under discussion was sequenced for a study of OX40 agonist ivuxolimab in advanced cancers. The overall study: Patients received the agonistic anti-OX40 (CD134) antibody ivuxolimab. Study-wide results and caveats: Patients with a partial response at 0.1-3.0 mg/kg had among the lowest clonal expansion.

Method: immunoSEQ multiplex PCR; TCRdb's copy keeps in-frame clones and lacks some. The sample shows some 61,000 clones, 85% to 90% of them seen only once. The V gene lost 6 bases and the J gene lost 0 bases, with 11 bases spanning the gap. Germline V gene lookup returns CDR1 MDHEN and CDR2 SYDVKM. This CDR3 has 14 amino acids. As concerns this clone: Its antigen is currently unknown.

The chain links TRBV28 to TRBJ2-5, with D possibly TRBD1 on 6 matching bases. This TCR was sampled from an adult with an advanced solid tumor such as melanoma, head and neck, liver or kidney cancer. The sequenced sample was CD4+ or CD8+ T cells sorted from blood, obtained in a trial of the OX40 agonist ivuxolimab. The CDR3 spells CASSSGQYQETQYF. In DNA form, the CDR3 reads TGTGCCAGCAGCAGCGGACAGTACCAAGAGACCCAGTACTTC.